A selection of T cell receptor beta chains follows, all from one sample in a study of control samples from healthy donors and cancer patients. Generated by immunoSEQ multiplex PCR, the TCRdb table keeps only in-frame clones and is missing some. The sample carries 150,000 to 200,000 clones, just over 85% recorded once. The sequenced material came from blood. The receptor source for this set is a man younger than 35 in good health. Each CDR3 is given with its conserved first and last residue. The order of the fields is D gene, V gene, clone size, J gene, CDR3 protein, CDR3 DNA. The D gene is left open where the match is weak. For some rows the clone size is stated as once, few or many, or as a class when expanded; others skip it.

D: .
V: TRBV5-4
size: .
J: TRBJ2-1
CDR3: CASSFADPAHEQFF
DNA: TGTGCCAGCAGCTTTGCGGATCCCGCCCATGAGCAGTTCTTC

D: .
V: TRBV6-5
size: .
J: TRBJ2-2
CDR3: CAREGAGGTWGELFF
DNA: TGTGCCAGGGAGGGGGCAGGGGGGACCTGGGGGGAGCTGTTTTTT

D: .
V: TRBV11-2
size: many
J: TRBJ2-7
CDR3: CASSLDRGYEQYF
DNA: TGTGCCAGCAGCTTAGATCGGGGCTACGAGCAGTACTTC

D: .
V: TRBV21-1
size: .
J: TRBJ1-3
CDR3: CASPAVVPDRPSGNTIYF
DNA: TGTGCCAGCCCAGCCGTAGTACCCGACAGGCCCTCTGGAAACACCATATATTTT

D: .
V: TRBV9
size: once
J: TRBJ1-5
CDR3: CASSVGDDSNQPQHF
DNA: TGTGCCAGCAGCGTAGGAGATGATAGCAATCAGCCCCAGCATTTT

D: .
V: TRBV24-1
size: .
J: TRBJ2-1
CDR3: CATRGSRRTGNEQFF
DNA: TGTGCCACCAGAGGGTCGAGGAGGACGGGCAATGAGCAGTTCTTC

D: .
V: TRBV5-4
size: .
J: TRBJ2-5
CDR3: CASSLDVEDSEETQYF
DNA: TGTGCCAGCAGCCTTGACGTGGAGGACTCCGAAGAGACCCAGTACTTC

D: .
V: TRBV27
size: .
J: TRBJ2-3
CDR3: CASTPRGSTDTQYF
DNA: TGTGCCAGCACCCCGCGGGGAAGCACAGATACGCAGTATTTT

D: TRBD1
V: TRBV7-9
size: .
J: TRBJ2-7
CDR3: CASSAWTGHNEQYF
DNA: TGTGCCAGCAGCGCCTGGACAGGGCATAACGAGCAGTACTTC

D: .
V: TRBV5-8
size: .
J: TRBJ1-5
CDR3: CASSLADTPYQPQHF
DNA: TGTGCCAGCAGCTTGGCCGACACCCCTTATCAGCCCCAGCATTTT

D: .
V: TRBV5-1
size: .
J: TRBJ2-7
CDR3: CASSFEGVEQYF
DNA: TGCGCCAGCAGCTTCGAGGGAGTCGAGCAGTACTTC